One sample yielded the 26 T cell receptor beta chains listed below, sequenced in a study of T-cell memory formation after mild COVID-19. TCRdb processed the 5' RACE reads anew with MiXCR; each CDR3 protein has one entry. The table shows 540,000 or so distinct CDR3 sequences, with roughly 22% occurring only once. The specimen was PBMCs or a T cell subset sorted from them (not recorded which). The receptors come from an adult woman who had mild COVID-19 (a few samples of this study predate the infection). Cell type and time point are not known.

In DNA, the CDR3 is TGTGCCAGCAGTTACTCCCCGGGATACAATGAGCAGTTCTTC. Translation: CASSYSPGYNEQFF. The chain links TRBV6-5 to TRBJ2-1; TRBD2 is a possible D gene (5 bases). V was cut by 0 bases and J by 4 bases, with 7 bases left in between. Per the germline V gene, CDR1 is MNHEY and CDR2 is SVGAGI. The length of the CDR3 is 14 residues.

This clonotype appeared a few times. The chain combines TRBV10-3 with TRBJ2-5; 7 bases line up with TRBD2. The J segment lost 5 bases and the V segment lost 4 bases, leaving 7 bases of the junction unmatched. In germline, CDR1 is ENHRY, CDR2 SYGVKD. The CDR3 is 14 residues long. This chain's CDR3 is CAISGRTSGETQYF. DNA for the CDR3: TGTGCCATCAGTGGTCGGACTAGTGGGGAGACCCAGTACTTC.

The rearrangement uses TRBV5-8 and TRBJ2-5; 12 nucleotides agree with TRBD1. J gave up 2 bases and V 0 bases, and 5 bases lay outside the gene matches. Germline CDR1 reads SGHTS; CDR2 reads YDEGEE. This CDR3 region has 17 residues. Here the CDR3 DNA reads TGTGCCAGCAGCTTGGCCGGGACAGGGGGCTGGCAAGAGACCCAGTACTTC. Protein product: CASSLAGTGGWQETQYF.

This clonotype was counted between two and nine times. This sequence joins TRBV21-1 and TRBJ2-1; TRBD2 is the table's D call, not checked against the DNA. TRBV21-1 corresponds to a pseudogene. The CDR3 is 18 amino acids. The CDR3: CASSKESPSGRAANEQFF. DNA of the CDR3: TGTGCCAGCAGCAAAGAAAGCCCTAGCGGGAGGGCTGCCAATGAGCAGTTCTTC.

J is TRBJ2-3 and V is TRBV20-1; the match to TRBD2 covers 11 bases. V was clipped by 3 bases and J by 3 bases; unmatched bases: 2. Per germline, CDR1 DFQATT and CDR2 SNEGSKA (reference sequence). The CDR3 covers 14 residues. CDR3 coding DNA: TGCAGTGCTAGTCCTAGCGGGAGGACAGATACGCAGTATTTT. Protein product: CSASPSGRTDTQYF.

This clonotype was seen at least ten times. This sequence joins TRBV12-3 or TRBV12-4 and TRBJ2-1; 8 positions agree with TRBD2. V dropped 0 bases and J dropped 9; count of bases not matched to a gene: 1. The CDR3 length is 13 residues. The CDR3 coding sequence is TGTGCCAGCAGTTTAGCTAGCGGGACTGAGCAGTTCTTC. Its translation is CASSLASGTEQFF.

The V gene is TRBV5-4, the J gene TRBJ2-1, with 9 bases lining up with TRBD2. Germline V gene data show CDR1 as SGHNT and CDR2 as YYREEE (reference sequence). The J segment lost 5 bases and the V segment lost 6 bases, leaving 6 bases of the junction unmatched. The CDR3 runs 14 residues. This CDR3 is CASTGTSSHNEQFF. The CDR3 DNA follows: TGTGCCAGCACCGGGACTAGCAGCCACAATGAGCAGTTCTTC. Complete variable domain (other parts from reference TRBV5-4 and TRBJ2-1): ETGVTQSPTHLIKTRGQQVTLRCSSQSGHNTVSWYQQALGQGPQFIFQYYREEENGRGNFPPRFSGLQFPNYSSELNVNALELDDSALYLCASTGTSSHNEQFFGPGTRLTVL.

In its sample, this clonotype was seen a few times. This rearrangement joins TRBV19 to TRBJ2-7; D remains unclear. Trimming removed 3 bases at V and 2 bases at J, with 8 bases between. The germline gives CDR1 LNHDA, CDR2 SQIVND (reference sequence). CDR3 length equals 13 residues. The DNA of the CDR3 is TGTGCCAGTAGTATCGGGCTAGCCTACGAGCAGTACTTC. Translation gives CASSIGLAYEQYF.

This clonotype was counted only a few times. The J gene is TRBJ1-1, the V gene TRBV20-1; D not certain. This CDR3 has 15 amino acids. V lost 0 bases, J lost 0 bases, and 11 bases lay in between. Looked up from germline, CDR1 is DFQATT and CDR2 is SNEGSKA (reference sequence). CDR3 loop: CSARDQRYMNTEAFF. The CDR3 coding sequence is TGCAGTGCTAGAGATCAGAGATACATGAACACTGAAGCTTTCTTT.

This clonotype was observed a few times. The chain uses TRBV5-1 and TRBJ1-1; 8 nucleotides line up with TRBD1. Germline V gene data show CDR1 as SGHRS and CDR2 as YFSETQ. The V and J ends lost 4 bases and 5 bases, in that order; junction bases with no gene match: 10. CDR3 length equals 15 residues. CDR3 region: CASSQRQGSGTEAFF. The CDR3 DNA reads as TGCGCCAGCAGCCAACGACAGGGGTCGGGTACTGAAGCTTTCTTT.

This clonotype turned up a few times. The chain carries TRBV9 and TRBJ1-1, with no clear D. Germline V CDR1 and CDR2: SGDLS, YYNGEE. Trimming stripped 2 bases from V and 6 bases from J, with 11 bases between. The CDR3 sequence is 13 residues long. Here the CDR3 reads CASSVLTMSEAFF. CDR3 bases: TGTGCCAGCAGCGTTCTAACTATGTCTGAAGCTTTCTTT.

This clonotype has a handful of counts. This chain joins TRBV12-3 or TRBV12-4 and TRBJ2-3; D not resolved. Trimming pared 3 bases from V and 0 bases from J, leaving 10 bases between. The CDR3 contains 15 residues. The CDR3 sequence: CASSFGQLSTDTQYF. For the CDR3, the DNA is TGTGCCAGCAGTTTTGGCCAACTCAGCACAGATACGCAGTATTTT.

CDR3 amino acids: CSARDLKGNTEAFF. The CDR3 nucleotides read TGCAGTGCTAGAGATTTGAAGGGGAACACTGAAGCTTTCTTT. The rearrangement uses TRBV20-1 and TRBJ1-1, with D unclear. Looked up from germline, CDR1 is DFQATT and CDR2 is SNEGSKA (reference sequence). V was trimmed by 0 bases and J by 1 base, leaving 9 bases between them. The CDR3 sequence is 14 residues long.

In its sample, this clonotype was seen a few times. The chain employs TRBV11-3 and TRBJ2-2; a possible D gene is TRBD2 (6 bases). Looked up from germline, CDR1 is SGHNT and CDR2 is YENEEA. This CDR3 is built from 16 residues. V was cut by 5 bases and J by 3 bases, with 16 bases left in between. The CDR3: CASSPGDFRDTGELFF. CDR3 nucleotide sequence: TGTGCCAGCAGCCCCGGGGACTTTAGGGACACCGGGGAGCTGTTTTTT.

This clonotype was picked up many times. This chain joins TRBV5-1 and TRBJ1-1; D gene ambiguous. The CDR3 covers 14 residues. CDR1 is SGHRS and CDR2 is YFSETQ in the germline V gene. Trimming removed 2 bases from V and 1 base from J, with 9 bases in between. CDR3 region: CASSFGSTNTEAFF. CDR3 sequence (DNA): TGCGCCAGCAGCTTCGGGTCAACGAACACTGAAGCTTTCTTT. Complete variable domain (other parts from reference TRBV5-1 and TRBJ1-1): KAGVTQTPRYLIKTRGQQVTLSCSPISGHRSVSWYQQTPGQGLQFLFEYFSETQRNKGNFPGRFSGRQFSNSRSEMNVSTLELGDSALYLCASSFGSTNTEAFFGQGTRLTVV.

The J gene is TRBJ2-1, the V gene TRBV5-6; D remains ambiguous. The CDR3 extends over 17 amino acids. Germline V gene sequence: CDR1 SGHDT, CDR2 YYEEEE. With 4 bases removed from V and 4 bases from J, the gap between germline ends came to 21 bases. The CDR3 bases are TGTGCCAGCAGCCTGGACCTAATCTCCCTGGGATACAATGAGCAGTTCTTC. As protein: CASSLDLISLGYNEQFF.

The chain employs TRBV7-2 and TRBJ1-6; D is uncertain. Trimming pared 5 bases from V and 5 bases from J, leaving 10 bases between. This CDR3 contains 14 residues. Germline CDR1 is SGHTA and CDR2 is FQGNSA. DNA of the CDR3: TGTGCCAGCAGCCCTAACGGGGATAATTCACCCCTCCACTTT. Protein product: CASSPNGDNSPLHF.

This clonotype has a handful of counts. The rearrangement links TRBV6-2 or TRBV6-3 to TRBJ2-3; no clear D. Per germline, CDR1 MNHEY and CDR2 SVGEGT. The CDR3 extends over 16 amino acids. Trimming stripped 2 bases from V and 6 bases from J, with 18 bases between. CDR3 DNA sequence: TGTGCCAGCAGTTACCTCGACCGCAGCGTTTCTGATACGCAGTATTTT. Its translation: CASSYLDRSVSDTQYF.

This clonotype occurred many times. This chain links TRBV23-1 with TRBJ2-1, with 10 positions matching TRBD2. TRBV23-1 is placed among ORFs of uncertain function. The CDR3 is 14 residues long. After removal of 7 bases from V and 1 base from J, the junction contained 1 base not matched to a gene. CDR3 DNA: TGCGCCAGCATACTAGCGGGGTCCTACAATGAGCAGTTCTTC. Protein product: CASILAGSYNEQFF.

This clonotype occurred a few times. The chain uses TRBV12-3 or TRBV12-4 and TRBJ2-1; D uncertain. The length of the CDR3 is 12 residues. V was clipped by 3 bases and J by 10 bases, with 10 bases between them. The CDR3 sequence: CASSFQTREQFF. DNA for the CDR3: TGTGCCAGCAGTTTTCAGACTCGGGAGCAGTTCTTC.

The chain has TRBV20-1 and TRBJ1-5, with D tentatively TRBD1 (6 bases). CDR3 length equals 16 residues. The germline V gene has CDR1 DFQATT and CDR2 SNEGSKA (reference sequence). The germline V and J ends were trimmed by 0 bases and 3 bases, with 15 bases remaining between them. Here the CDR3 reads CSARDLSTGDNQPQHF. The CDR3 DNA reads TGCAGTGCTAGAGACCTATCGACAGGCGACAATCAGCCCCAGCATTTT.

The chain carries TRBV3-1 and TRBJ2-1; 11 bases are a match to TRBD2. Germline V gene sequence: CDR1 LGHDT, CDR2 YNNKEL (reference sequence). The CDR3 has 16 residues. With V trimmed by 5 bases and J by 2 bases, 5 bases remained unmatched. Here the CDR3 reads CASSDGTSGPYNEQFF. Written as DNA, the CDR3 is TGTGCCAGCAGCGACGGGACTAGCGGACCCTACAATGAGCAGTTCTTC.

The rearrangement uses TRBV10-3 and TRBJ2-5; TRBD2 agrees at 9 bases. The J segment lost 1 base and the V segment lost 2 bases, leaving 5 bases of the junction unmatched. Germline CDR1 reads ENHRY; CDR2 reads SYGVKD. The CDR3 is 16 amino acids. CDR3: CAISERLAGFQETQYF. DNA of the CDR3: TGTGCCATCAGTGAGCGGCTAGCGGGATTCCAAGAGACCCAGTACTTC.

This clonotype was picked up many times. The V gene is TRBV24-1, the J gene TRBJ1-2, with unresolved D. The CDR3 loop spans 14 amino acids. Trimming took off 4 bases at V and 0 bases at J, with 8 bases between the two ends. Germline V lookup: CDR1 KGHDR, CDR2 SFDVKD. CDR3 residues: CATSDQASNYGYTF. In nucleotides, the CDR3 is TGTGCCACCAGTGACCAGGCCTCTAACTATGGCTACACCTTC.

This rearrangement joins TRBV6-5 to TRBJ2-5; 12 positions agree with TRBD2. Germline trimming cut 4 bases from V and 3 bases from J; bases unmatched to any gene: 3. Per germline, CDR1 MNHEY and CDR2 SVGAGI. The CDR3 loop spans 15 amino acids. CDR3 in amino acids: CASSSGLAGKETQYF. The CDR3 DNA sequence: TGTGCCAGCAGTTCAGGACTAGCGGGAAAAGAGACCCAGTACTTC.

This clonotype was counted a few times. This chain joins TRBV27 and TRBJ1-5; 8 bases line up with TRBD1. Trimming removed 5 bases from V and 6 bases from J; junction bases left unmatched: 6. CDR3 size: 14 residues. The V gene's germline CDR1 is MNHEY and CDR2 SMNVEV (reference sequence). The CDR3 sequence: CASSPAGGGQPQHF. CDR3 bases: TGTGCCAGCAGTCCCGCAGGGGGCGGTCAGCCCCAGCATTTT.